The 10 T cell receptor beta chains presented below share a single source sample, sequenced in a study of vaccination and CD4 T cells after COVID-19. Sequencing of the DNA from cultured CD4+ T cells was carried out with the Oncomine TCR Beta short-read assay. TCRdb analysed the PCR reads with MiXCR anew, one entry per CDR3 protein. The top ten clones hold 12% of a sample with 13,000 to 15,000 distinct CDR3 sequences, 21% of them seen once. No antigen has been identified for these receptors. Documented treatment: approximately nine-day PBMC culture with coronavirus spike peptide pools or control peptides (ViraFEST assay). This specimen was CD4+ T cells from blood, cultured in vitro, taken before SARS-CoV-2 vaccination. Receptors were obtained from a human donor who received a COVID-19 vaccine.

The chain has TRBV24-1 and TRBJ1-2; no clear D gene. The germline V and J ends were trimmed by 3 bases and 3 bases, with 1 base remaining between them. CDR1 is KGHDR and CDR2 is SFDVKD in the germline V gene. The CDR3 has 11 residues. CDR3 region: CATSDDYGYTF. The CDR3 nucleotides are TGTGCCACCAGTGATGACTATGGCTACACCTTC.

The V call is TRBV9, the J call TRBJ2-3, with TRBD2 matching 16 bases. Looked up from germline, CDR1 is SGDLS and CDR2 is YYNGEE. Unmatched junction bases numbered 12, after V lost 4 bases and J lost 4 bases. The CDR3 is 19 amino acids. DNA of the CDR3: TGTGCCAGCAGCCCTCGTACCGGGACTAGCGGGGGGGCCGCAGATACGCAGTATTTT. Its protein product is CASSPRTGTSGGAADTQYF.

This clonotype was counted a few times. The CDR3 DNA reads TGTGCCTGGGAGGGAAAAGGGGAGACTGAAGCTTTCTTT. This encodes CAWEGKGETEAFF. The chain joins TRBV30 to TRBJ1-1; tentative D call: TRBD1 (5 bases). V lost 5 bases and J lost 5, with 15 bases in between. The germline gives CDR1 GTSNPN, CDR2 SVGIG (reference sequence). CDR3 length equals 13 residues.

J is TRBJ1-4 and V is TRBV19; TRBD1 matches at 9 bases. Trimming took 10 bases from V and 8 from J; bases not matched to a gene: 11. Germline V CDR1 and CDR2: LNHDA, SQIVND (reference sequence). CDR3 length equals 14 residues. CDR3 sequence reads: CATALGTGNEKLFF. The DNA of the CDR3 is TGTGCCACCGCGTTGGGGACAGGGAACGAAAAACTGTTTTTT. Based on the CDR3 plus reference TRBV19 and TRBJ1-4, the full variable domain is DGGITQSPKYLFRKEGQNVTLSCEQNLNHDAMYWYRQDPGQGLRLIYYSQIVNDFQKGDIAEGYSVSREKKESFPLTVTSAQKNPTAFYLCATALGTGNEKLFFGSGTQLSVL.

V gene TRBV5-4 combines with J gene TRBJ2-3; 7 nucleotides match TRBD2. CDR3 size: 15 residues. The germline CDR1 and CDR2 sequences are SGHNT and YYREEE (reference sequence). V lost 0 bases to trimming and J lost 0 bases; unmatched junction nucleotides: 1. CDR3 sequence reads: CASSLGGGSTDTQYF. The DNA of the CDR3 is TGTGCCAGCAGCTTGGGCGGGGGAAGCACAGATACGCAGTATTTT. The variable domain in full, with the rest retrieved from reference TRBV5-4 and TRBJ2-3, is ETGVTQSPTHLIKTRGQQVTLRCSSQSGHNTVSWYQQALGQGPQFIFQYYREEENGRGNFPPRFSGLQFPNYSSELNVNALELDDSALYLCASSLGGGSTDTQYFGPGTRLTVL.

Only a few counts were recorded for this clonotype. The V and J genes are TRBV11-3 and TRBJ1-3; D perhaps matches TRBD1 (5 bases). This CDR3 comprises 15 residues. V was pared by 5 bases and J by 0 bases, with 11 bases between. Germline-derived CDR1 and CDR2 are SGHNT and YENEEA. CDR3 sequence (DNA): TGTGCCAGCAGCCATCAGACAGCCTCTGGAAACACCATATATTTT. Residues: CASSHQTASGNTIYF.

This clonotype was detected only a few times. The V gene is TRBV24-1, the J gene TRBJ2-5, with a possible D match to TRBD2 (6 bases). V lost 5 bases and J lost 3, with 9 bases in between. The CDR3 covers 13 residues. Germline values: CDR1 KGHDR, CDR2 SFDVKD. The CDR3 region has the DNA TGTGCCACCAGTGCGCCGGGAGAAGAGACCCAGTACTTC. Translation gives CATSAPGEETQYF.

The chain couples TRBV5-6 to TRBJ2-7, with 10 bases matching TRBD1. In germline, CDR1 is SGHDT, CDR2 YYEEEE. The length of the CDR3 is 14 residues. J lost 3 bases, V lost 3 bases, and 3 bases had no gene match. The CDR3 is CASSSRTGGYEQYF. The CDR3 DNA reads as TGTGCCAGCAGCTCTCGGACAGGGGGCTACGAGCAGTACTTC.

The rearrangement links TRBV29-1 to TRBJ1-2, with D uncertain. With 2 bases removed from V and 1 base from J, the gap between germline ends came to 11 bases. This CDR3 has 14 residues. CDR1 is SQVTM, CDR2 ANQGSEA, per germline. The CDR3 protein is CSVELVFGNYGYTF. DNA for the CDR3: TGCAGCGTTGAATTGGTGTTTGGTAACTATGGCTACACCTTC.

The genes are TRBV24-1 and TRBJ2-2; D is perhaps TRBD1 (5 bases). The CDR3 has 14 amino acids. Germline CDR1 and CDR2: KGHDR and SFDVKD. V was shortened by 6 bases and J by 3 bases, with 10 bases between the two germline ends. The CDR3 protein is CATSPRADTGELFF. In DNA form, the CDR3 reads TGTGCCACCAGTCCCAGGGCGGACACCGGGGAGCTGTTTTTT.